This TCR beta chain was sequenced during a study of blood T cell repertoires in COVID-19. Study overall: Acute-phase and convalescent COVID-19 samples originated in the United States, Italy and Spain.

TCRdb keeps only in-frame clones here, not all; method: immunoSEQ multiplex PCR. The sample has 100,000 or so clones; 65% to 85% are singletons. Trimming cost V 3 bases and J 5 bases; bases outside gene matches: 4. In germline, CDR1 is SGHTA, CDR2 FQGNSA. The CDR3 sequence is 15 residues long. The sample taken for sequencing was peripheral blood. The sequence was collected from a man in his 70s with active or convalescent COVID-19. This rearrangement joins TRBV7-2 to TRBJ1-6; 7 bases align to TRBD1. CDR3 loop: CASSLGQMNNSPLHF. The CDR3 DNA sequence: TGTGCCAGCAGCTTGGGACAGATGAATAATTCACCCCTCCACTTT.